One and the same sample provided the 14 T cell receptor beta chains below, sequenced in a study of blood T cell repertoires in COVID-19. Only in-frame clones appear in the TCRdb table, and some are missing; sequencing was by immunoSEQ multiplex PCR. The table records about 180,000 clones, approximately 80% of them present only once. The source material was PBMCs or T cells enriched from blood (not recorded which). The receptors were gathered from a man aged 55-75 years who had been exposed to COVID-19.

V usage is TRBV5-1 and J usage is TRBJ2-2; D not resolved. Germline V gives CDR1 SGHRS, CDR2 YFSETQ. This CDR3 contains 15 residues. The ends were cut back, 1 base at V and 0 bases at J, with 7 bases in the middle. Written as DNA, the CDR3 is TGCGCCAGCAGCTTGTCGCCAGCGAACACCGGGGAGCTGTTTTTT. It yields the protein CASSLSPANTGELFF. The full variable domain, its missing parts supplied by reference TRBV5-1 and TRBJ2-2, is KAGVTQTPRYLIKTRGQQVTLSCSPISGHRSVSWYQQTPGQGLQFLFEYFSETQRNKGNFPGRFSGRQFSNSRSEMNVSTLELGDSALYLCASSLSPANTGELFFGEGSRLTVL.

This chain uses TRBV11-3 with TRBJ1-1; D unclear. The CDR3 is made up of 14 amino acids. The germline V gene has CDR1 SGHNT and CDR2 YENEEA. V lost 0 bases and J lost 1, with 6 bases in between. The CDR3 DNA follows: TGTGCCAGCAGCTTAGAAATGAGGAACACTGAAGCTTTCTTT. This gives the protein CASSLEMRNTEAFF.

The CDR3 DNA is TGTGCCAGCAGCGCCTCAAATCCCGCCAGGGGGTACAATCAGCCCCAGCATTTT. Translation: CASSASNPARGYNQPQHF. The rearrangement uses TRBV9 and TRBJ1-5, with 7 bases aligning to TRBD1. Per the germline V gene, CDR1 is SGDLS and CDR2 is YYNGEE. The CDR3 loop spans 18 amino acids. The ends lost 3 bases at V and 3 bases at J; junction bases unmatched: 15.

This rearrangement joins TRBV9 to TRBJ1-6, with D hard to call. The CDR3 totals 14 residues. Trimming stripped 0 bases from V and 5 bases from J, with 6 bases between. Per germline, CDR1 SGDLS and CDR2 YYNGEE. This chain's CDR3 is CASSVVADNSPLHF. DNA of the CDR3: TGTGCCAGCAGCGTAGTGGCAGATAATTCACCCCTCCACTTT.

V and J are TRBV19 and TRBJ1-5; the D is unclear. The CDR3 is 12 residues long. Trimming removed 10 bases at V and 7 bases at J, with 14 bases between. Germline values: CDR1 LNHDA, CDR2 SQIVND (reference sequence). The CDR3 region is CATSVERQPQHF. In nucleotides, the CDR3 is TGTGCCACCTCGGTTGAACGGCAGCCCCAGCATTTT.

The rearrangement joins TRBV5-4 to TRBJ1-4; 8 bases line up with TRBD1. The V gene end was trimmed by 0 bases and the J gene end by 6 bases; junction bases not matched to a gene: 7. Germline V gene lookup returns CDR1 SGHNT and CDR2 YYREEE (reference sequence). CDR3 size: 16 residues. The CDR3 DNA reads TGTGCCAGCAGCTTGGGCAGGGGGCGGTATGATGAAAAACTGTTTTTT. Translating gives CASSLGRGRYDEKLFF.

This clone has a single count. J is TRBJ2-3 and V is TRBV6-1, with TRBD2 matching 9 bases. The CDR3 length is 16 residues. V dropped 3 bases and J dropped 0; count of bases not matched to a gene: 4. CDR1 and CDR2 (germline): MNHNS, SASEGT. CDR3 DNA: TGTGCCAGCAGTGAGCAGACTAGCGGAAGCACAGATACGCAGTATTTT. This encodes CASSEQTSGSTDTQYF.

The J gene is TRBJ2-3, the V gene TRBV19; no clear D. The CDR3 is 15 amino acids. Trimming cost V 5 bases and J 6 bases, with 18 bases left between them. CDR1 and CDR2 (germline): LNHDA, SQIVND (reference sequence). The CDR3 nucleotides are TGTGCCAGTAGTTCAACCCTCTCCTTTGCGGATACGCAGTATTTT. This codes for CASSSTLSFADTQYF. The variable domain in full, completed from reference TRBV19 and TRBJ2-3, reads DGGITQSPKYLFRKEGQNVTLSCEQNLNHDAMYWYRQDPGQGLRLIYYSQIVNDFQKGDIAEGYSVSREKKESFPLTVTSAQKNPTAFYLCASSSTLSFADTQYFGPGTRLTVL.

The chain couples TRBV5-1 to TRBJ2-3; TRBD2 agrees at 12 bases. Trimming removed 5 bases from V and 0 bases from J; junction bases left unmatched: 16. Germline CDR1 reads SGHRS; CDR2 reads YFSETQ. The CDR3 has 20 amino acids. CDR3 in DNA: TGCGCCAGCAGTCGAAGACTAGCGGGAGAGTGGAGGCCGAGCACAGATACGCAGTATTTT. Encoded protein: CASSRRLAGEWRPSTDTQYF.

DNA of the CDR3: TGTGCCAGCAGCCAAGATGGTGGCAGAAATAACTATGGCTACACCTTC. It translates to CASSQDGGRNNYGYTF. V is TRBV4-2 and J is TRBJ1-2; D remains ambiguous. This CDR3 region has 16 residues. V was pared by 0 bases and J by 1 base, with 12 bases between. Per the germline V gene, CDR1 is LGHNA and CDR2 is YNFKEQ.

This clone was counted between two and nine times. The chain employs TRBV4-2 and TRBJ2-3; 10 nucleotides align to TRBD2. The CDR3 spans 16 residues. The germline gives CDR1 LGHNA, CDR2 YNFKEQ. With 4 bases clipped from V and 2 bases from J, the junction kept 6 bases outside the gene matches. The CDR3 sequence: CASSRGLAENTDTQYF. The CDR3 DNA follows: TGTGCCAGCAGCCGAGGACTAGCGGAGAACACAGATACGCAGTATTTT.

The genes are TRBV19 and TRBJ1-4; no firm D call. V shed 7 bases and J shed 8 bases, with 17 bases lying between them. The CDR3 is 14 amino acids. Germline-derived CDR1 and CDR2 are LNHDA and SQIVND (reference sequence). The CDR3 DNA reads TGTGCCAGTACCGGACTGGCGGAGGGAGAAAAACTGTTTTTT. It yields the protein CASTGLAEGEKLFF.

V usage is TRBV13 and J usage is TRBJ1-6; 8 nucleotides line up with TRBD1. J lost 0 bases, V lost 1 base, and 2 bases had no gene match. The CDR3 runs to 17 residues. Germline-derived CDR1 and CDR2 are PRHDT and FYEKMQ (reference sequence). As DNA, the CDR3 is TGTGCCAGCAGCTTAGCCACAGGGGGCTCCTATAATTCACCCCTCCACTTT. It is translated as CASSLATGGSYNSPLHF.

CDR3 region: CSVGPGITPGYTF. DNA of the CDR3: TGCAGCGTTGGTCCGGGGATCACTCCGGGCTACACCTTC. The chain couples TRBV29-1 to TRBJ1-2; D not resolved. The CDR3 has 13 amino acids. Trimming shortened V by 4 bases and J by 8 bases, and 17 bases separated the two germline ends. Germline V gene sequence: CDR1 SQVTM, CDR2 ANQGSEA.